Presented here are 31 T cell receptor beta chains from one specimen sequenced in a study of low-dose radiotherapy and immunotherapy resistance in tumors. Time point denoted: after trial treatment. Indicated treatment: LDRT plus nivolumab, ipilimumab, low-dose cyclophosphamide and aspirin (RACIN trial). Over approximately 19 PCR cycles, TCRs were amplified from a constant-region primer and V-primer adapter. TCRdb used MiXCR to reprocess the reads, holding one entry per CDR3 protein. This table holds 40,000 to 65,000 distinct CDR3 sequences, 33% found once. The sequencing here drew on PBMCs, taken after low-dose radiotherapy plus immunotherapy. These receptors came from a male donor with rectosigmoid adenocarcinoma.

J is TRBJ1-1 and V is TRBV30; D uncertain. V was pared by 4 bases and J by 4 bases, with 7 bases between. CDR3 length equals 11 residues. The germline gives CDR1 GTSNPN, CDR2 SVGIG (reference sequence). This chain's CDR3 is CAWKRFTEAFF. Here the CDR3 DNA reads TGTGCCTGGAAGCGGTTCACTGAAGCTTTCTTT.

In its sample, this clonotype was seen many times. The chain is built from TRBV19 and TRBJ2-3; D not resolved. This CDR3 is built from 15 residues. CDR1 LNHDA and CDR2 SQIVND come from the germline V gene (reference sequence). V was clipped by 5 bases and J by 0 bases, with 12 bases between them. The CDR3 here is CASSARPTSTDTQYF. Written as DNA, the CDR3 is TGTGCCAGTAGTGCCCGGCCTACTAGCACAGATACGCAGTATTTT.

There are a few counts of this clonotype. V usage is TRBV28 and J usage is TRBJ1-1; D possibly corresponds to TRBD1 (6 bases). In germline, CDR1 is MDHEN, CDR2 SYDVKM. Trimming left V 4 bases short and J 10 bases short, with 19 bases between. This CDR3 is built from 14 residues. CDR3 coding DNA: TGTGCCAGCAGTTCGCTTGGGGGGGCCTTGATAGCTTTCTTT. This translates into CASSSLGGALIAFF.

V and J are TRBV5-8 and TRBJ2-3, with 10 bases identical to TRBD1. Germline CDR1 is SGHTS and CDR2 is YDEGEE. V was pared by 4 bases and J by 0 bases, with 8 bases of the junction left unmatched. The CDR3 contains 17 residues. The CDR3 region has the DNA TGTGCCAGCAGCCAGCCCCGGGACAGGGGCAGCACAGATACGCAGTATTTT. Amino acids: CASSQPRDRGSTDTQYF.

Ten or more counts support this clonotype. This chain connects TRBV20-1 to TRBJ2-1; 10 nucleotides match TRBD2. The CDR3 has 16 amino acids. Germline loops: CDR1 DFQATT, CDR2 SNEGSKA (reference sequence). V was clipped by 0 bases and J by 8 bases; unmatched bases: 10. CDR3: CSARDRSSGSIYEQFF. For the CDR3, the DNA is TGCAGTGCTAGAGATCGGTCTAGCGGGAGTATCTATGAGCAGTTCTTC.

This clonotype has a handful of counts. V usage is TRBV6-2 or TRBV6-3 and J usage is TRBJ2-1; 8 nucleotides align to TRBD1. The CDR3 length is 16 residues. From germline, CDR1 is MNHEY and CDR2 SVGEGT. J gave up 0 bases and V 6 bases, and 7 bases lay outside the gene matches. CDR3 sequence: CASRKGQGGSYNEQFF. CDR3 nucleotide sequence: TGTGCCAGCAGGAAAGGACAGGGAGGCTCCTACAATGAGCAGTTCTTC.

This clonotype has at least ten counts. The V gene is TRBV12-3 or TRBV12-4, the J gene TRBJ1-2; possible D gene TRBD1, 6 bases. This CDR3 has 15 amino acids. Deletions cut 5 bases from V and 5 bases from J, with 18 bases between. The CDR3 sequence: CASSRGGGPVYGYTF. The CDR3 bases are TGTGCCAGCAGTCGGGGCGGGGGGCCAGTATATGGCTACACCTTC.

This clonotype has a count of ten or more. The rearrangement uses TRBV29-1 and TRBJ2-2; the D call may be TRBD1 or TRBD2 (5 bases each). The CDR3 is 17 residues long. V shed 0 bases and J shed 7 bases, with 21 bases lying between them. Germline CDR1 and CDR2: SQVTM and ANQGSEA. The CDR3 sequence is CSVEDRLTRGRDGELFF. The CDR3 region has the DNA TGCAGCGTTGAAGACCGCCTGACCCGGGGCCGGGACGGGGAGCTGTTTTTT.

The chain is built from TRBV4-1 and TRBJ2-5, with 10 bases that match TRBD1. The CDR3 is 16 amino acids. V shed 1 base, J shed 0 bases, and the junction held 2 bases outside the gene matches. Germline CDR1 reads MGHRA; CDR2 reads YSYEKL. The chain's CDR3 is CASSQGTGGNQETQYF. CDR3 sequence (DNA): TGCGCCAGCAGCCAAGGGACAGGGGGAAACCAAGAGACCCAGTACTTC.

The chain joins TRBV28 to TRBJ2-7, with 8 bases fitting TRBD1. The CDR3 length is 15 residues. Trimming removed 3 bases from V and 7 bases from J; junction bases left unmatched: 11. Germline CDR1 is MDHEN and CDR2 is SYDVKM. CDR3 sequence reads: CASSFTGQGGTEQYF. The DNA of the CDR3 is TGTGCCAGCAGTTTCACTGGACAGGGAGGAACAGAGCAGTACTTC.

Comments on this clonotype: This likely traces to a read error, being one base from a far larger clone. The chain recombines TRBV6-2 or TRBV6-3 with TRBJ1-6, with D uncertain. The CDR3 loop spans 15 amino acids. The germline gives CDR1 MNHEY, CDR2 SVGEGT. CDR3 loop: CAGSYSDDGNSPLHF. CDR3 in DNA: TGTGCCGGCAGTTACTCGGATGACGGAAATTCACCCCTCCACTTT.

Details on this clonotype: A far larger clone is off by one base, so a read error is likely. This rearrangement joins TRBV13 to TRBJ2-6, with no clear D. The germline CDR1 and CDR2 sequences are PRHDT and FYEKMQ (reference sequence). This CDR3 is 12 amino acids long. The CDR3 loop reads CASSSGDNVLTF. In DNA form, the CDR3 reads TGTGCCAGCAGCTCTGGGGACAACGTCCTGACTTTC.

The chain is built from TRBV18 and TRBJ2-7; TRBD1 aligns across 7 bases. This CDR3 is 15 amino acids long. Germline CDR1 KGHSH, CDR2 LQKENI. Trimming took 0 bases from V and 2 from J; bases not matched to a gene: 4. CDR3 sequence (DNA): TGTGCCAGCTCACCACCGGAGACAGGGCCCTACGAGCAGTACTTC. This gives the protein CASSPPETGPYEQYF.

To note about this clonotype: With a far larger clone one base away, a read error is the likely cause. The chain has TRBV7-2 and TRBJ2-1, with 7 bases aligning to TRBD2. J lost 10 bases, V lost 2 bases, and 11 bases had no gene match. Germline CDR1 SGHTA, CDR2 FQGNSA. The CDR3 has 15 amino acids. The CDR3 coding sequence is TGTGCCAGCAGCTTAAATTCGGCGGGAGCCTACGAGCAGTTCTTC. Translated, it gives CASSLNSAGAYEQFF.

This clonotype occurred many times. This chain uses TRBV5-6 with TRBJ1-4; 10 bases line up with TRBD1. The length of the CDR3 is 19 residues. Germline CDR1 reads SGHDT; CDR2 reads YYEEEE. Losses at the gene ends were 4 bases for V and 7 bases for J; bases not matched to a gene: 19. CDR3 DNA sequence: TGTGCCAGCAGCCTCGGCCCGGGACAGGGGTTTTCGGAGAGTGAAAAACTGTTTTTT. This encodes CASSLGPGQGFSESEKLFF.

This clonotype was recorded many times. V and J are TRBV5-6 and TRBJ1-4, with 9 bases aligning to TRBD1. There are 15 residues in the CDR3. V gave up 3 bases and J gave up 6 bases; unmatched junction bases: 6. Germline values: CDR1 SGHDT, CDR2 YYEEEE. DNA for the CDR3: TGTGCCAGCAGCTCCATCCGGACAGGGGATGAAAAACTGTTTTTT. It yields the protein CASSSIRTGDEKLFF.

This clonotype was observed many times. This chain joins TRBV3-1 and TRBJ1-6, with no clear D. This CDR3 has 13 amino acids. The V gene's germline CDR1 is LGHDT and CDR2 YNNKEL (reference sequence). V was cut by 4 bases and J by 6 bases, with 7 bases left in between. CDR3 residues: CASSLGSNSPLHF. The CDR3 bases are TGTGCCAGCAGCCTGGGATCTAATTCACCCCTCCACTTT.

As regards this clonotype: Germline and junction disagree at one end, which may indicate a read error. The chain uses TRBV6-4 and TRBJ2-7; 10 bases align to TRBD1. Germline-derived CDR1 and CDR2 are MRHNA and SNTAGT. The CDR3 extends over 13 amino acids. This CDR3 reads CASNRQGAYEQCF. The CDR3 DNA is TGTGCCAGCAATCGACAGGGGGCCTACGAGCAGTGCTTC.

The chain uses TRBV2 and TRBJ2-3; unclear D gene. Trimming took 5 bases from V and 3 from J, leaving 9 bases between them. CDR1 SNHLY and CDR2 FYNNEI come from the germline V gene. This CDR3 region has 13 residues. CDR3 nucleotides: TGTGCCAGCAGTACCCGGACGACAGATACGCAGTATTTT. This sequence encodes CASSTRTTDTQYF.

In this sample, this clonotype turned up many times. CDR3 loop: CASPLGTGLSGANVLTF. DNA of the CDR3: TGTGCCAGCCCCTTGGGGACAGGACTCTCTGGGGCCAACGTCCTGACTTTC. The V and J genes are TRBV7-2 and TRBJ2-6; TRBD1 matches 8 bases. J lost 0 bases, V lost 8 bases, and 9 bases had no gene match. The CDR3 extends over 17 amino acids. Germline values: CDR1 SGHTA, CDR2 FQGNSA.

The chain employs TRBV29-1 and TRBJ2-3; D gene ambiguous. Trimming shortened V by 1 base and J by 2 bases, and 7 bases separated the two germline ends. CDR1 and CDR2 from the germline V gene are SQVTM and ANQGSEA. The length of the CDR3 is 13 residues. CDR3 nucleotide sequence: TGCAGCGTTGAAGTATGGGCCACAGATACGCAGTATTTT. It is translated as CSVEVWATDTQYF.

V is TRBV6-6 and J is TRBJ2-7; D is undetermined. Germline loops: CDR1 MNHNY, CDR2 SVGAGI (reference sequence). V gave up 7 bases and J gave up 1 base, with 17 bases separating them. CDR3 length: 15 amino acids. The CDR3, as DNA: TGTGCCAGCATCAGAGACGGGTGGGTTTCCTACGAGCAGTACTTC. It translates to CASIRDGWVSYEQYF.

At least ten counts were recorded for this clonotype. The rearrangement uses TRBV20-1 and TRBJ2-7; D might be TRBD1 or TRBD2, each matching 5 bases. V lost 6 bases, J lost 10 bases, and 13 bases lay in between. The germline V gene encodes CDR1 DFQATT and CDR2 SNEGSKA (reference sequence). The CDR3 has 10 residues. The CDR3 spells CSAAGTKQYF. CDR3 sequence (DNA): TGCAGTGCCGCCGGGACGAAACAGTACTTC.

The gene calls are TRBV6-2 or TRBV6-3 and TRBJ1-1; D not resolved. The CDR3 runs to 13 residues. The ends were cut back, 5 bases at V and 1 base at J, with 8 bases in the middle. CDR1 MNHEY and CDR2 SVGEGT come from the germline V gene. The CDR3 DNA reads TGTGCCAGCAGTAGGAGGGAGAACACTGAAGCTTTCTTT. Translating gives CASSRRENTEAFF.

This clonotype has only a few counts. This sequence joins TRBV28 and TRBJ2-3; 8 bases map to TRBD1. The V gene's germline CDR1 is MDHEN and CDR2 SYDVKM. CDR3 length equals 15 residues. V was pared by 7 bases and J by 8 bases, with 14 bases of the junction left unmatched. CDR3: CASTAGGPPFGTQYF. The CDR3 DNA reads TGTGCCAGCACGGCAGGGGGCCCGCCATTTGGTACGCAGTATTTT.

This clonotype was found a few times. V is TRBV24-1 and J is TRBJ2-1, with TRBD2 identical over 10 bases. The CDR3 contains 21 residues. V lost 5 bases and J lost 4; bases outside the gene matches: 22. Germline V gene data show CDR1 as KGHDR and CDR2 as SFDVKD. As DNA, the CDR3 is TGTGCCACCAGTGGACGGGGAAAGCGGGGGGGCCCGCCCCCCCCTTACAATGAGCAGTTCTTC. It translates to CATSGRGKRGGPPPPYNEQFF.

The sample holds a few counts of this clonotype. The chain carries TRBV4-2 and TRBJ2-4; TRBD2 matches at 11 bases. V dropped 2 bases and J dropped 3; count of bases not matched to a gene: 6. CDR3 length: 17 amino acids. The germline gives CDR1 LGHNA, CDR2 YNFKEQ. The CDR3 region is CASSQQTSGNVKNIQYF. CDR3 in DNA: TGTGCCAGCAGCCAACAGACTAGCGGGAATGTCAAAAACATTCAGTACTTC.

This clonotype was counted ten times or more. The chain carries TRBV18 and TRBJ2-3, with D maybe TRBD1 (5 bases). V lost 3 bases and J lost 0, with 16 bases in between. Germline values: CDR1 KGHSH, CDR2 LQKENI. The CDR3 consists of 17 residues. CDR3 nucleotide sequence: TGTGCCAGCTCACCGTGGTTGGGCAGGGCTAGCACAGATACGCAGTATTTT. This translates into CASSPWLGRASTDTQYF.

This clonotype occurred a few times. The V gene is TRBV10-3, the J gene TRBJ2-7, with D perhaps matching TRBD2 (6 bases). The ends were cut back, 4 bases at V and 0 bases at J, with 10 bases in the middle. CDR1 is ENHRY, CDR2 SYGVKD, per germline. This CDR3 contains 14 residues. The DNA of the CDR3 is TGTGCCATCAGTGGGCTGCGGGACTCCTACGAGCAGTACTTC. Encoded protein: CAISGLRDSYEQYF.

This clonotype showed up just a few times. The V gene is TRBV9, the J gene TRBJ1-3; tentative D call: TRBD1 (5 bases). Trimming removed 2 bases from V and 3 bases from J, with 9 bases in between. CDR3 length equals 14 residues. Germline loops: CDR1 SGDLS, CDR2 YYNGEE. As DNA, the CDR3 is TGTGCCAGCAGCGTGGGGCAACTTGGAAACACCATATATTTT. This codes for CASSVGQLGNTIYF.

V and J are TRBV28 and TRBJ2-1; a possible D gene is TRBD1 (6 bases). The germline V gene encodes CDR1 MDHEN and CDR2 SYDVKM. The CDR3 has 12 amino acids. The ends were cut back, 11 bases at V and 4 bases at J, with 12 bases in the middle. As DNA, the CDR3 is TGTGCCGCCAGGGGTTGGTACAATGAGCAGTTCTTC. Residues: CAARGWYNEQFF. Full variable domain (missing parts from reference TRBV28 and TRBJ2-1): DVKVTQSSRYLVKRTGEKVFLECVQDMDHENMFWYRQDPGLGLRLIYFSYDVKMKEKGDIPEGYSVSREKKERFSLILESASTNQTSMYLCAARGWYNEQFFGPGTRLTVL.